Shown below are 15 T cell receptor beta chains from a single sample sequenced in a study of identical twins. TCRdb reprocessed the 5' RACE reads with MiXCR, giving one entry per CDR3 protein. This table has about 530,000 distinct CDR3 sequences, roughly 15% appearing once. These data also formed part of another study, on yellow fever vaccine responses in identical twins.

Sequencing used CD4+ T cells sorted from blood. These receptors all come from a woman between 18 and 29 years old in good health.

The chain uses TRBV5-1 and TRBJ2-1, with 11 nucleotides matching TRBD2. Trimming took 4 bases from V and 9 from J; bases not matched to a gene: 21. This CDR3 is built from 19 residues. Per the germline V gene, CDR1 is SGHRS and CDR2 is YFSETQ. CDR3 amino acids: CASSPPPGTSGAVAVEQFF. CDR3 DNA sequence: TGCGCCAGCAGCCCACCCCCCGGGACTAGCGGCGCAGTTGCGGTTGAGCAGTTCTTC.

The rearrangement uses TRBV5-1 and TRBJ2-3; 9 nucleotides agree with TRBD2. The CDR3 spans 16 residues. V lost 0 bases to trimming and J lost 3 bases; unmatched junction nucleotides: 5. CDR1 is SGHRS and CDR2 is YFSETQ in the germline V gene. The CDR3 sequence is CASSLAPSGNTDTQYF. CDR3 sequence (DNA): TGCGCCAGCAGCTTGGCGCCTAGCGGGAATACAGATACGCAGTATTTT.

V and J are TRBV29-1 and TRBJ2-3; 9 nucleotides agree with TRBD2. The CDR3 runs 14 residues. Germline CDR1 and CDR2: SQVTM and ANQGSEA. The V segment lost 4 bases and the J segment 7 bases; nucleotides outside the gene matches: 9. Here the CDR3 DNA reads TGCAGCGTTGTTGCTGGCCTAGCGGGATATACGCAGTATTTT. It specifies CSVVAGLAGYTQYF.

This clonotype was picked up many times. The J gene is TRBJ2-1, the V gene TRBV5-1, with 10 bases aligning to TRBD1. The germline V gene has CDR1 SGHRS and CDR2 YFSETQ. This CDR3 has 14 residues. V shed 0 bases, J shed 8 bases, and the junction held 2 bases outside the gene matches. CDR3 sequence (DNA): TGCGCCAGCAGCTTGGGACAGGGGGCTCATGAGCAGTTCTTC. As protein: CASSLGQGAHEQFF.

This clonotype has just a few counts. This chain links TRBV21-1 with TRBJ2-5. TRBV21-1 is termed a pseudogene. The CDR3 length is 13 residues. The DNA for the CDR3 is TGTGCCAGCAGCCGGAGGGTACCTGAGACCCAGTACTTC. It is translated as CASSRRVPETQYF.

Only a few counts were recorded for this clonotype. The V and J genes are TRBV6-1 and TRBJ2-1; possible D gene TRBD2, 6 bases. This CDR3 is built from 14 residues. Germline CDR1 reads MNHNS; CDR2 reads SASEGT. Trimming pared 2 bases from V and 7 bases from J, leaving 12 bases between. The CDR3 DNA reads TGTGCCAGCAGTGAAATCGCACGGGGGAATGAGCAGTTCTTC. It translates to CASSEIARGNEQFF.

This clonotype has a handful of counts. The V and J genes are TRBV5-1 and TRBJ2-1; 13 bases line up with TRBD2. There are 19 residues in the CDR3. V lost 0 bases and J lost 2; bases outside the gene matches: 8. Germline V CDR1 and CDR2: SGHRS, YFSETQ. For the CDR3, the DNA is TGCGCCAGCAGCTTGGCTCTAGGGACTAGCGGGAACCCCTACAATGAGCAGTTCTTC. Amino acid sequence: CASSLALGTSGNPYNEQFF.

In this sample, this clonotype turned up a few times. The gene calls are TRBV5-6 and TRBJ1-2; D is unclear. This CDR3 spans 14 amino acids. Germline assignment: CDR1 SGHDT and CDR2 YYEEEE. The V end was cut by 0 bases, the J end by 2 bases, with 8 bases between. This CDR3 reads CASSLVDGNYGYTF. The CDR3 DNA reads TGTGCCAGCAGCTTGGTGGACGGGAACTATGGCTACACCTTC.

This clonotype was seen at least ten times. The CDR3 DNA reads as TGTGCCAGCAGTAGGGCGGGAGGGCCGGATACGCAGTATTTT. This translates into CASSRAGGPDTQYF. The rearrangement links TRBV25-1 to TRBJ2-3, with TRBD2 matching 9 bases. The CDR3 contains 14 residues. Germline assignment: CDR1 MGHDK and CDR2 SYGVNS. Trimming cost V 5 bases and J 6 bases; bases outside gene matches: 6.

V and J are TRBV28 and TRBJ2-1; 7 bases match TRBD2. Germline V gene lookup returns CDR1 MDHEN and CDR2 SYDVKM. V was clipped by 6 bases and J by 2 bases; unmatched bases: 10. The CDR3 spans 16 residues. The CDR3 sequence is CASSLNRLATYNEQFF. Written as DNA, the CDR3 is TGTGCCAGCAGCCTAAACAGACTAGCAACCTACAATGAGCAGTTCTTC.

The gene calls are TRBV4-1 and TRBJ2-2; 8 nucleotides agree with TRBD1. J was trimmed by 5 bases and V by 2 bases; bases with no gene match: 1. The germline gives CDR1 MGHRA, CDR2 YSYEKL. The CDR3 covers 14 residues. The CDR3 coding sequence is TGCGCCAGCAGCCAAAGACAGGGGACCGGGGAGCTGTTTTTT. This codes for CASSQRQGTGELFF.

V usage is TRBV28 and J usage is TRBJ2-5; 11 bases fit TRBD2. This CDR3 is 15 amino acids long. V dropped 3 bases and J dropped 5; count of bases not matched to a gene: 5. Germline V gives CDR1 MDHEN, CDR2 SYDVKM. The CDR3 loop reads CASSLRASGRETQYF. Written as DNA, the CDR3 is TGTGCCAGCAGTTTGAGGGCTAGCGGGAGGGAGACCCAGTACTTC.

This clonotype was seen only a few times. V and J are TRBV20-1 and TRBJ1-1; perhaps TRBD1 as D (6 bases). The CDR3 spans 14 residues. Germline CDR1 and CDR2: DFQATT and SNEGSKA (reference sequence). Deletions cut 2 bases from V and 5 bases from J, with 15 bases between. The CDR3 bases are TGCAGTGCTAGAACTCGAGGGGGAGTAACTGAAGCTTTCTTT. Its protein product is CSARTRGGVTEAFF.

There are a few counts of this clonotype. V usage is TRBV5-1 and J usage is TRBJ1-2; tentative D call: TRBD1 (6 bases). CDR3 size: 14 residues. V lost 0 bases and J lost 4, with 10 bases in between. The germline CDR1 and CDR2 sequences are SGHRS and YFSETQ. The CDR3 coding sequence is TGCGCCAGCAGCTTGGCCCAGGGGATCTATGGCTACACCTTC. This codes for CASSLAQGIYGYTF. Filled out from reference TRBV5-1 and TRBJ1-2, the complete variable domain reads KAGVTQTPRYLIKTRGQQVTLSCSPISGHRSVSWYQQTPGQGLQFLFEYFSETQRNKGNFPGRFSGRQFSNSRSEMNVSTLELGDSALYLCASSLAQGIYGYTFGSGTRLTVV.

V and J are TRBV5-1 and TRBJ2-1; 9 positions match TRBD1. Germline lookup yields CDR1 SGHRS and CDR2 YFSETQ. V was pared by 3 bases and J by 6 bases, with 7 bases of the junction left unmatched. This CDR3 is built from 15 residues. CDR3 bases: TGCGCCAGCAGCTCCGGGACAGGGATCGCCAATGAGCAGTTCTTC. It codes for CASSSGTGIANEQFF.